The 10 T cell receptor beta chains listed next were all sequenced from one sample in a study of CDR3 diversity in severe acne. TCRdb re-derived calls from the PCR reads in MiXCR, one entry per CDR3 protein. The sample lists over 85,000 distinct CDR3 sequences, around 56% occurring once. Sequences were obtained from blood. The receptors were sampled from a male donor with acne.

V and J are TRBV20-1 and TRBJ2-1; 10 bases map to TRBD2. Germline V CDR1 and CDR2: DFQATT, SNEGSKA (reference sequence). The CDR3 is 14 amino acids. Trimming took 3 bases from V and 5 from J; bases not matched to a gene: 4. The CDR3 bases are TGCAGTGCTAGCGGGACTAGCGTGAACAATGAGCAGTTCTTC. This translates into CSASGTSVNNEQFF.

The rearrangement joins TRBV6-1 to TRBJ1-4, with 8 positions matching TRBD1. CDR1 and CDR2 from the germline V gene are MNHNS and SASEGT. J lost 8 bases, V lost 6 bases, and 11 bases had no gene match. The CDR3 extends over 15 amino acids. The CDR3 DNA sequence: TGTGCCAGCAGCAGGACAGGGAGCTTAGGGGAAAAACTGTTTTTT. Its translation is CASSRTGSLGEKLFF.

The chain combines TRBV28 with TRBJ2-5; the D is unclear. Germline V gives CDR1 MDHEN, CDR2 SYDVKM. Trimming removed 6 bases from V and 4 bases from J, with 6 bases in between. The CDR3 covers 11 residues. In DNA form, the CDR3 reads TGTGCCAGCAGGAGAGGAGAGACCCAGTACTTC. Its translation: CASRRGETQYF.

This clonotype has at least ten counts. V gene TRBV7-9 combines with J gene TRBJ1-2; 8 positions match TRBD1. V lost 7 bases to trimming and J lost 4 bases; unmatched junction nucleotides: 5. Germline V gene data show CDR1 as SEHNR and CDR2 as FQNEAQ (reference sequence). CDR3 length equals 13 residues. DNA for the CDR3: TGTGCCAGCACCTCGACAGGGGTCTATGGCTACACCTTC. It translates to CASTSTGVYGYTF.

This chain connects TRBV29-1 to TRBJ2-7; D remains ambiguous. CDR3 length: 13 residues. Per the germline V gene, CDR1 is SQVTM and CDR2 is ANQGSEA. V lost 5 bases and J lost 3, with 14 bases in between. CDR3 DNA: TGCAGCGTTTGCAAAGGGATAAGCTACGAGCAGTACTTC. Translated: CSVCKGISYEQYF.

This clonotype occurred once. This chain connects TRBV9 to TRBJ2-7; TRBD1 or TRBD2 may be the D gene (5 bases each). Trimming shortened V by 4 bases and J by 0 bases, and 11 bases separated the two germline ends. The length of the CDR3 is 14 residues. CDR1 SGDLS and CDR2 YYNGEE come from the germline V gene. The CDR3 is CASSPHGTSYEQYF. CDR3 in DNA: TGTGCCAGCAGCCCTCACGGGACCTCCTACGAGCAGTACTTC.

CDR3 loop: CASSVDRANEKLFF. The CDR3 bases are TGTGCCAGCAGCGTCGACAGGGCAAATGAAAAACTGTTTTTT. The V and J genes are TRBV25-1 and TRBJ1-4; 7 nucleotides match TRBD1. The CDR3 is made up of 14 amino acids. Trimming took 6 bases from V and 5 from J; bases not matched to a gene: 6. Germline V gene sequence: CDR1 MGHDK, CDR2 SYGVNS.

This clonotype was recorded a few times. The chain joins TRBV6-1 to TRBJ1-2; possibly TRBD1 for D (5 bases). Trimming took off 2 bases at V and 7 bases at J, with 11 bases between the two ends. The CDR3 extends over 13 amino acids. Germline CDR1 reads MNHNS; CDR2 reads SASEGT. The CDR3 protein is CASSESRDFGYTF. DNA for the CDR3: TGTGCCAGCAGTGAAAGCAGGGATTTTGGCTACACCTTC.

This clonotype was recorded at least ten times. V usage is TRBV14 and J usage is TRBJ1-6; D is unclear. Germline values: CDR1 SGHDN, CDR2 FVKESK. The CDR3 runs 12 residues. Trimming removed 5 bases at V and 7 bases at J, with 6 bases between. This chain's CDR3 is CASSDYNSPLHF. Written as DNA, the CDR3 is TGTGCCAGCAGCGACTACAATTCACCCCTCCACTTT.

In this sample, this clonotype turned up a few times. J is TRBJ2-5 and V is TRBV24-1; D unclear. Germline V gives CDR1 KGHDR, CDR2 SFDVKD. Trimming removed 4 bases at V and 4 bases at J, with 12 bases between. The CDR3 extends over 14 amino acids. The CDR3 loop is CATSEADNRETQYF. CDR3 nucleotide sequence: TGTGCCACCAGTGAGGCTGACAACCGAGAGACCCAGTACTTC.